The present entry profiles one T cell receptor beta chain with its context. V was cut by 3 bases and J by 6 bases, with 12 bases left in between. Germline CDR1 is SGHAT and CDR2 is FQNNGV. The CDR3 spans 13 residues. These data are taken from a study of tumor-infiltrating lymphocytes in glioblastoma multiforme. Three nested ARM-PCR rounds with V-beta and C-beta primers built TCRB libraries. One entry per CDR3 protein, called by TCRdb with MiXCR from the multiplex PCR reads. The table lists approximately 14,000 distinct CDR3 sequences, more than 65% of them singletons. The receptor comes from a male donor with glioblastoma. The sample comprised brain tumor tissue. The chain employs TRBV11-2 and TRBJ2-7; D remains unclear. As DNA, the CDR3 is TGTGCCAGCAGCTTGTCTATTAGTGCCGAGCAGTACTTC. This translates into CASSLSISAEQYF.